A selection of T cell receptor beta chains follows, all from one sample in a study of blood T cell repertoires in COVID-19. This table comes from immunoSEQ multiplex PCR, and its TCRdb copy is limited to in-frame clones, with some not included. The sample holds 140,000 or so clones, more than 75% seen once. What was sequenced was peripheral blood. The origin of the receptors is a woman aged 80 or over with acute or convalescent COVID-19. Both conserved end residues are part of each CDR3. D genes are given only for firm matches. Clone size appears in some rows only: once, few, many, or a class for an expanded clone.

abundance	d_gene	v_gene	j_gene	CDR3nt	CDR3aa
once	-	TRBV5-8	TRBJ2-1	TGTGCCAGCAGCCGCAGTCAGGGGATCTACAATGAGCAGTTCTTC	CASSRSQGIYNEQFF
-	-	TRBV6-5	TRBJ1-6	TGTGCCAGCAGGACAAGCTCCTATAATTCACCCCTCCACTTT	CASRTSSYNSPLHF
few	-	TRBV5-6	TRBJ2-7	TGTGCCAGCAGCTTAGCCCCAGGACAAAACCCCTACGAGCAGTACTTC	CASSLAPGQNPYEQYF
-	-	TRBV19	TRBJ1-4	TGTGCCAGTAGTATTTCAGTCTCGGGGAGACTAAAACTGTTTTTT	CASSISVSGRLKLFF
few	-	TRBV7-9	TRBJ1-2	TGTGCCAGCAGCTTCTCACAGGGTGGCTACACCTTC	CASSFSQGGYTF
-	TRBD2	TRBV29-1	TRBJ2-7	TGCAGCGTTGCTCAGACTAGCTTCTACGAGCAGTACTTC	CSVAQTSFYEQYF
few	-	TRBV28	TRBJ1-5	TGTGCCAGCAGTCCCAATTCCTGGACAGACCTCAATCAGCCCCAGCATTTT	CASSPNSWTDLNQPQHF
once	TRBD1	TRBV2	TRBJ2-7	TGTGCCAGCAAACGACGGACAGGGGGGGGCGAGCAGTACTTC	CASKRRTGGGEQYF
-	-	TRBV2	TRBJ2-7	TGTGCCGGCAGTGAACCGCCGCGCTACGAGCAGTACTTC	CAGSEPPRYEQYF
-	-	TRBV7-9	TRBJ2-2	TGTGCCAGCAGCCAGGGCACCGGGGAGCTGTTTTTT	CASSQGTGELFF
-	-	TRBV7-8	TRBJ1-1	TGTGCCAGCAGCCCCTACCCCTCGGCGGTTGAAGCTTTCTTT	CASSPYPSAVEAFF
few	-	TRBV27	TRBJ1-5	TGTGCCAGCAGTTTATACGCAGGGAATCAGCCCCAGCATTTT	CASSLYAGNQPQHF